The 32 T cell receptor beta chains in this list originate from one sample, sequenced in a study of T cells in Graves' hyperthyroidism and ophthalmopathy. There were TCR beta CDR3 regions amplified from RNA transcripts. First-round RT-PCR targeting the TCR CDR3 was performed with the HTBI primer set. TCRdb fed the multiplex PCR reads into MiXCR, producing one record per CDR3 protein. This sample carries around 340,000 distinct CDR3 sequences, roughly 17% of them seen once, and the ten largest clones take approximately 30%. The source material was blood. Source of these receptors: a woman in her twenties or thirties with Graves' hyperthyroidism that later progressed to Graves' ophthalmopathy.

This clonotype was detected only a few times. The rearrangement links TRBV19 to TRBJ2-6; D is uncertain. CDR3 length: 14 residues. Germline V gene lookup returns CDR1 LNHDA and CDR2 SQIVND (reference sequence). Trimming stripped 9 bases from V and 0 bases from J, with 9 bases between. For the CDR3, the DNA is TGTGCCAGCCTGGACCTCTCTGGGGCCAACGTCCTGACTTTC. Amino acid sequence: CASLDLSGANVLTF.

This clonotype was recorded a few times. The J gene is TRBJ2-1, the V gene TRBV5-1; D gene uncertain. Germline CDR1 reads SGHRS; CDR2 reads YFSETQ. Trimming took 0 bases from V and 4 from J, leaving 14 bases between them. The CDR3 is 16 amino acids. CDR3 protein: CASSLVLANPYNEQFF. CDR3 sequence (DNA): TGCGCCAGCAGCTTGGTACTGGCAAACCCGTACAATGAGCAGTTCTTC.

Of note for this clonotype: A read error may be the cause here, since a much bigger clone is one base away. The CDR3 coding sequence is TGCAGTGCTAGGCAGCGGGAGGTCACCTCCGAGCAGTACTTC. This translates into CSARQREVTSEQYF. This chain connects TRBV20-1 to TRBJ2-7; TRBD2 matches 9 bases. Per the germline V gene, CDR1 is DFQATT and CDR2 is SNEGSKA (reference sequence). V gave up 3 bases and J gave up 6 bases; unmatched junction bases: 9. The CDR3 length is 14 residues.

This clonotype was counted at least ten times. The genes are TRBV28 and TRBJ2-7; D gene unclear. CDR3 size: 15 residues. CDR1 and CDR2 from the germline V gene are MDHEN and SYDVKM. Trimming took 6 bases from V and 0 from J, leaving 15 bases between them. The CDR3, as DNA: TGTGCCAGCAGGCGTCTACCCGGGCCCTCCTACGAGCAGTACTTC. This translates into CASRRLPGPSYEQYF.

In its sample, this clonotype was seen many times. This chain links TRBV11-2 with TRBJ2-5; D gene ambiguous. Germline V gene data show CDR1 as SGHAT and CDR2 as FQNNGV. V lost 2 bases and J lost 5, with 9 bases in between. This CDR3 is 13 amino acids long. CDR3 in amino acids: CASSLFLMETQYF. The CDR3 nucleotides read TGTGCCAGCAGCTTATTTCTAATGGAGACCCAGTACTTC.

This clonotype was picked up a small number of times. The V and J genes are TRBV5-1 and TRBJ1-3, with unresolved D. Trimming pared 5 bases from V and 0 bases from J, leaving 9 bases between. The CDR3 extends over 14 amino acids. CDR1 and CDR2 (germline): SGHRS, YFSETQ. The CDR3 region is CASRDISSGNTIYF. The CDR3 DNA follows: TGCGCCAGCAGAGACATCAGCTCTGGAAACACCATATATTTT.

This clonotype was observed many times. The V call is TRBV5-5, the J call TRBJ2-1, with 7 bases fitting TRBD1. This CDR3 spans 15 amino acids. V lost 3 bases to trimming and J lost 3 bases; unmatched junction nucleotides: 6. Germline V gene data show CDR1 as SGHKS and CDR2 as YYEKEE (reference sequence). In nucleotides, the CDR3 is TGTGCCAGCAGCTGGACAGGTGCGATCTACAATGAGCAGTTCTTC. Translated, it gives CASSWTGAIYNEQFF.

This clonotype turned up a few times. The chain is built from TRBV27 and TRBJ1-2; possibly TRBD1 for D (6 bases). Germline assignment: CDR1 MNHEY and CDR2 SMNVEV (reference sequence). The V end was cut by 5 bases, the J end by 0 bases, with 16 bases between. There are 16 residues in the CDR3. This CDR3 is CASSTAGQIANYGYTF. Written as DNA, the CDR3 is TGTGCCAGCAGTACTGCTGGACAGATAGCTAACTATGGCTACACCTTC.

This clonotype was observed at least ten times. The chain recombines TRBV5-1 with TRBJ2-7; D remains unclear. There are 14 residues in the CDR3. Trimming pared 5 bases from V and 4 bases from J, leaving 16 bases between. Germline loops: CDR1 SGHRS, CDR2 YFSETQ. The CDR3 loop is CASRIQDASYEQYF. The CDR3 DNA follows: TGCGCCAGCAGGATTCAAGACGCTTCGTACGAGCAGTACTTC.

This clonotype was counted many times. The chain is built from TRBV6-1 and TRBJ2-2; D could derive from TRBD1 or TRBD2 (5 bases each). V dropped 4 bases and J dropped 3 bases, with 21 bases sitting between them. The CDR3 is 18 amino acids. Germline CDR1 reads MNHNS; CDR2 reads SASEGT. The CDR3 loop reads CASSGSDPPGLDTGELFF. The DNA for the CDR3 is TGTGCCAGCAGTGGTTCAGACCCCCCGGGGCTGGACACCGGGGAGCTGTTTTTT.

The J gene is TRBJ2-1, the V gene TRBV11-2; the match to TRBD2 covers 7 bases. The CDR3 has 16 amino acids. Germline CDR1 is SGHAT and CDR2 is FQNNGV. Trimming removed 5 bases from V and 7 bases from J; junction bases left unmatched: 14. CDR3 sequence reads: CASSPPEGRAGNEQFF. CDR3 nucleotide sequence: TGTGCCAGCAGCCCCCCCGAGGGGAGGGCCGGTAATGAGCAGTTCTTC.

The genes are TRBV20-1 and TRBJ1-1; TRBD1 is a possible D gene (6 bases). Trimming pared 2 bases from V and 4 bases from J, leaving 14 bases between. This CDR3 is built from 14 residues. Germline values: CDR1 DFQATT, CDR2 SNEGSKA (reference sequence). CDR3 coding DNA: TGCAGTGCTAGATCGATAGGGGGTCCCACTGAAGCTTTCTTT. Amino acid sequence: CSARSIGGPTEAFF.

In its sample, this clonotype was seen many times. The genes are TRBV28 and TRBJ2-6; either TRBD1 or TRBD2 may supply D (6 bases each). CDR3 length: 16 amino acids. V shed 5 bases and J shed 0 bases, with 11 bases lying between them. Germline-derived CDR1 and CDR2 are MDHEN and SYDVKM. The CDR3 reads CASSRGPDSGANVLTF. The CDR3 DNA is TGTGCCAGCAGTCGGGGGCCAGACTCTGGGGCCAACGTCCTGACTTTC.

This clonotype has ten or more counts. V and J are TRBV11-2 and TRBJ2-1, with D maybe TRBD1 (5 bases). CDR1 SGHAT and CDR2 FQNNGV come from the germline V gene. The CDR3 loop spans 16 amino acids. With 5 bases removed from V and 4 bases from J, the gap between germline ends came to 18 bases. This CDR3 is CASSAPYTGIYNEQFF. The CDR3 nucleotides are TGTGCCAGCAGCGCCCCATATACAGGTATTTACAATGAGCAGTTCTTC.

This clonotype was seen repeatedly, ten times or more. This rearrangement joins TRBV7-8 to TRBJ1-2, with D perhaps TRBD1 (6 bases). Trimming took off 7 bases at V and 3 bases at J, with 18 bases between the two ends. This CDR3 has 15 amino acids. Germline V CDR1 and CDR2: SGHVS, FQNEAQ. DNA of the CDR3: TGTGCCAGCACTAAAGGAATTGGGGGGCACTATGGCTACACCTTC. Translated, it gives CASTKGIGGHYGYTF.

This clonotype was observed many times. V usage is TRBV5-1 and J usage is TRBJ1-1; 7 nucleotides match TRBD1. The V and J ends lost 4 bases and 0 bases, in that order; junction bases with no gene match: 12. Per germline, CDR1 SGHRS and CDR2 YFSETQ. This CDR3 is 17 amino acids long. The CDR3 DNA reads TGCGCCAGCAGCGTGGGACGGGACAGAACCTTGAACACTGAAGCTTTCTTT. It codes for CASSVGRDRTLNTEAFF. The complete variable domain, with remaining parts taken from reference TRBV5-1 and TRBJ1-1, reads KAGVTQTPRYLIKTRGQQVTLSCSPISGHRSVSWYQQTPGQGLQFLFEYFSETQRNKGNFPGRFSGRQFSNSRSEMNVSTLELGDSALYLCASSVGRDRTLNTEAFFGQGTRLTVV.

This clonotype has at least ten counts. This rearrangement joins TRBV7-8 to TRBJ1-6; D gene unclear. The V gene's germline CDR1 is SGHVS and CDR2 FQNEAQ. V shed 2 bases and J shed 0 bases, with 14 bases lying between them. The CDR3 covers 18 residues. The CDR3 sequence: CASSLFGRLSSYNSPLHF. CDR3 in DNA: TGTGCCAGCAGCTTATTCGGGCGACTAAGCTCCTATAATTCACCCCTCCACTTT.

This clonotype has ten or more counts. J is TRBJ2-5 and V is TRBV19; no definite D call. Germline CDR1 reads LNHDA; CDR2 reads SQIVND (reference sequence). The CDR3 totals 16 residues. V lost 6 bases and J lost 1, with 18 bases in between. CDR3 region: CASSPRTTDPQETQYF. As DNA, the CDR3 is TGTGCCAGTAGCCCCCGGACCACCGACCCCCAAGAGACCCAGTACTTC.

This clonotype was detected a few times. The V call is TRBV10-1, the J call TRBJ1-1; D unresolved. The CDR3 extends over 14 amino acids. Deletions cut 3 bases from V and 6 bases from J, with 14 bases between. The germline CDR1 and CDR2 sequences are WNHNN and SYGVQD (reference sequence). The CDR3 region has the DNA TGCGCCAGCAGTGACCGGGCTGGGTACCCTGAAGCTTTCTTT. Amino acid sequence: CASSDRAGYPEAFF.

This clonotype came up a few times. Given a much more abundant clone one base away, this may be a read error. This chain connects TRBV2 to TRBJ1-2, with D unresolved. Germline CDR1 reads SNHLY; CDR2 reads FYNNEI. The V and J ends lost 11 bases and 4 bases respectively, with 20 bases between them. This CDR3 has 14 amino acids. The CDR3 is CAGHSAGKSYGYTF. The CDR3 DNA reads TGTGCCGGCCACAGCGCGGGCAAATCCTATGGCTACACCTTC. Full variable domain (remainder filled in from reference TRBV2 and TRBJ1-2): EPEVTQTPSHQVTQMGQEVILRCVPISNHLYFYWYRQILGQKVEFLVSFYNNEISEKSEIFDDQFSVERPDGSNFTLKIRSTKLEDSAMYFCAGHSAGKSYGYTFGSGTRLTVV.

This clonotype has more than one count but fewer than ten. This sequence joins TRBV5-1 and TRBJ2-7; 8 positions agree with TRBD1. With 3 bases clipped from V and 0 bases from J, the junction kept 11 bases outside the gene matches. The CDR3 has 17 amino acids. Germline V gene lookup returns CDR1 SGHRS and CDR2 YFSETQ. This chain's CDR3 is CASSSGPGTGLSYEQYF. Here the CDR3 DNA reads TGCGCCAGCAGCTCTGGTCCCGGGACAGGACTCTCCTACGAGCAGTACTTC.

The sample holds many counts of this clonotype. The CDR3 bases are TGCAGCAATAGCGGGGACCAAGAGACCCAGTACTTC. It specifies CSNSGDQETQYF. The chain is built from TRBV20-1 and TRBJ2-5; 8 bases are a match to TRBD2. CDR1 is DFQATT and CDR2 is SNEGSKA in the germline V gene (reference sequence). The CDR3 consists of 12 residues.

CDR3 DNA sequence: TGCGCCAGCAGCTATCGGGCCCTAGTCATGAACACTGAAGCTTTCTTT. Translation: CASSYRALVMNTEAFF. The rearrangement links TRBV4-1 to TRBJ1-1, with D uncertain. The CDR3 spans 16 residues. The germline V and J ends were trimmed by 5 bases and 0 bases, with 16 bases remaining between them. Germline values: CDR1 MGHRA, CDR2 YSYEKL.

In its sample, this clonotype was seen many times. V is TRBV20-1 and J is TRBJ1-1; D perhaps matches TRBD1 (5 bases). CDR1 is DFQATT and CDR2 is SNEGSKA in the germline V gene (reference sequence). The CDR3 covers 14 residues. Trimming took off 0 bases at V and 0 bases at J, with 8 bases between the two ends. The CDR3: CSARDQGVNTEAFF. In DNA, the CDR3 is TGCAGTGCTAGAGATCAGGGCGTGAACACTGAAGCTTTCTTT.

Details on this clonotype: A read error may explain this, as a much larger clone is one base away. The chain combines TRBV30 with TRBJ1-1; D is unresolved. Germline assignment: CDR1 GTSNPN and CDR2 SVGIG (reference sequence). The length of the CDR3 is 11 residues. CDR3 residues: CARSESGEAFF. CDR3 DNA: TGTGCCCGGAGCGAATCCGGGGAGGCTTTCTTT.

This clonotype was observed many times. The chain uses TRBV7-9 and TRBJ2-3, with no clear D. CDR3 size: 12 residues. Trimming removed 5 bases at V and 3 bases at J, with 6 bases between. The germline gives CDR1 SEHNR, CDR2 FQNEAQ (reference sequence). The CDR3 loop is CASSHGTDTQYF. CDR3 in DNA: TGTGCCAGCAGCCACGGAACAGATACGCAGTATTTT. Based on the CDR3 plus reference TRBV7-9 and TRBJ2-3, the full variable domain is DTGVSQNPRHKITKRGQNVTFRCDPISEHNRLYWYRQTLGQGPEFLTYFQNEAQLEKSRLLSDRFSAERPKGSFSTLEIQRTEQGDSAMYLCASSHGTDTQYFGPGTRLTVL.

This clonotype was recorded at least ten times. The chain is built from TRBV5-1 and TRBJ2-2; 7 bases align to TRBD1. From germline, CDR1 is SGHRS and CDR2 YFSETQ. With 3 bases clipped from V and 1 base from J, the junction kept 3 bases outside the gene matches. This CDR3 has 15 residues. The CDR3 loop reads CASSYRGRNTGELFF. In DNA, the CDR3 is TGCGCCAGCAGCTACAGGGGACGGAACACCGGGGAGCTGTTTTTT.

This clonotype was counted at least ten times. The CDR3 spells CASTHRGSYEQYF. CDR3 coding DNA: TGTGCCAGCACCCACAGGGGGAGCTACGAGCAGTACTTC. The chain has TRBV2 and TRBJ2-7; 8 bases fit TRBD1. Germline assignment: CDR1 SNHLY and CDR2 FYNNEI. The CDR3 is made up of 13 amino acids. V lost 7 bases to trimming and J lost 3 bases; unmatched junction nucleotides: 5.

The rearrangement joins TRBV27 to TRBJ2-7; D remains ambiguous. Germline V gene lookup returns CDR1 MNHEY and CDR2 SMNVEV (reference sequence). Trimming stripped 5 bases from V and 9 bases from J, with 17 bases between. The CDR3 totals 13 residues. Here the CDR3 DNA reads TGTGCCAGCAGTGACCGACTCTTTTCGAGGCAGTACTTC. This encodes CASSDRLFSRQYF.

The chain combines TRBV5-4 with TRBJ2-2, with 13 bases lining up with TRBD2. The V gene's germline CDR1 is SGHNT and CDR2 YYREEE (reference sequence). This CDR3 has 16 amino acids. Losses at the gene ends were 1 base for V and 7 bases for J; bases not matched to a gene: 4. Written as DNA, the CDR3 is TGTGCCAGCAGCTTGAGACTAGCGGGAGGCGTCGGGGAGCTGTTTTTT. Translated, it gives CASSLRLAGGVGELFF.

In its sample, this clonotype was seen a few times. J is TRBJ2-7 and V is TRBV28, with D maybe TRBD2 (5 bases). From germline, CDR1 is MDHEN and CDR2 SYDVKM. CDR3 length equals 15 residues. V gave up 3 bases and J gave up 1 base, with 13 bases separating them. CDR3 region: CASSFLGDRSYEQYF. Written as DNA, the CDR3 is TGTGCCAGCAGTTTTCTGGGAGATCGATCCTACGAGCAGTACTTC.

The rearrangement links TRBV6-1 to TRBJ2-3; D possibly corresponds to TRBD1 (5 bases). CDR3 size: 12 residues. Germline V gene lookup returns CDR1 MNHNS and CDR2 SASEGT. Deletions cut 6 bases from V and 7 bases from J, with 11 bases between. The CDR3 nucleotides are TGTGCCAGCAGACCCAGGGTTTATACGCAGTATTTT. Translation: CASRPRVYTQYF.